Listed here are 16 T cell receptor beta chains from one sample, sequenced in a study of cytomegalovirus exposure and HLA in healthy donors. A multiplex PCR was run with 60 Vbeta primers and 13 Jbeta primers. Sequenced by immunoSEQ multiplex PCR; TCRdb stores in-frame clones only, minus some. Of about 160,000 clones listed, roughly 70% are singletons. Material: PBMCs. These receptors were collected from a man aged 40-49 years in good health and CMV-seropositive.

This clone came up many times. The chain uses TRBV4-1 and TRBJ1-2; 8 bases are a match to TRBD1. CDR1 and CDR2 (germline): MGHRA, YSYEKL. V gave up 4 bases and J gave up 8 bases; unmatched junction bases: 9. The CDR3 contains 14 residues. The CDR3 DNA reads as TGCGCCAGCAGCCCGATGGACAGGGATGAAGGCTACACCTTC. Its translation: CASSPMDRDEGYTF.

This sequence joins TRBV6-1 and TRBJ1-5, with D perhaps TRBD1 (6 bases). The ends were cut back, 5 bases at V and 7 bases at J, with 18 bases in the middle. The CDR3 extends over 15 amino acids. From germline, CDR1 is MNHNS and CDR2 SASEGT. In nucleotides, the CDR3 is TGTGCCAGCAGTATCTCTGGGGGGGGCAGGCAGCCCCAGCATTTT. Translation: CASSISGGGRQPQHF.

The table lists this clone with a few counts. The chain has TRBV5-1 and TRBJ1-5; D ambiguous. V shed 4 bases and J shed 5 bases, with 10 bases lying between them. The germline gives CDR1 SGHRS, CDR2 YFSETQ. The CDR3 is made up of 13 amino acids. The CDR3 DNA reads TGCGCCAGCAGCCCCGCTGGCCATCAGCCCCAGCATTTT. It is translated as CASSPAGHQPQHF.

The rearrangement uses TRBV5-1 and TRBJ2-1; D is perhaps TRBD1 (6 bases). CDR3 size: 14 residues. Germline CDR1 SGHRS, CDR2 YFSETQ. V was clipped by 1 base and J by 8 bases, with 13 bases between them. The CDR3: CASSLIQGNDEQFF. The CDR3 DNA reads TGCGCCAGCAGCTTGATACAGGGTAACGATGAGCAGTTCTTC.

About this clone: The same CDR3 arises from other DNA sequences in this sample as well. The chain is built from TRBV9 and TRBJ2-7, with TRBD1 matching over 9 bases. The CDR3 totals 14 residues. J was trimmed by 4 bases and V by 4 bases; bases with no gene match: 6. Per germline, CDR1 SGDLS and CDR2 YYNGEE. CDR3: CASSPRDRAYEQYF. The DNA for the CDR3 is TGTGCCAGCAGCCCCCGGGACAGGGCGTACGAGCAGTACTTC.

This clone was counted a few times. The gene calls are TRBV6-5 and TRBJ1-2; possibly TRBD1 for D (6 bases). Germline V lookup: CDR1 MNHEY, CDR2 SVGAGI. Trimming took off 6 bases at V and 4 bases at J, with 15 bases between the two ends. CDR3 size: 14 residues. CDR3 region: CASSLQGGGYGYTF. DNA of the CDR3: TGTGCCAGCAGCTTACAGGGAGGGGGCTATGGCTACACCTTC.

The chain carries TRBV7-2 and TRBJ2-5; 10 bases match TRBD2. J was trimmed by 4 bases and V by 5 bases; bases with no gene match: 19. The V gene's germline CDR1 is SGHTA and CDR2 FQGNSA. The CDR3 covers 19 residues. DNA for the CDR3: TGTGCCAGCAGCATTAGGACAGGCCTAACACTAGCGGGGCGAGAGACCCAGTACTTC. Its translation is CASSIRTGLTLAGRETQYF. Complete variable domain (other parts from reference TRBV7-2 and TRBJ2-5): GAGVSQSPSNKVTEKGKDVELRCDPISGHTALYWYRQSLGQGLEFLIYFQGNSAPDKSGLPSDRFSAERTGGSVSTLTIQRTQQEDSAVYLCASSIRTGLTLAGRETQYFGPGTRLLVL.

The CDR3 spells CASSPRGGSGGANVLTF. The CDR3 DNA sequence: TGTGCCAGCAGCCCCCGGGGGGGGTCGGGAGGGGCCAACGTCCTGACTTTC. The chain employs TRBV4-2 and TRBJ2-6, with 8 bases aligning to TRBD2. Trimming took 4 bases from V and 4 from J; bases not matched to a gene: 9. The V gene's germline CDR1 is LGHNA and CDR2 YNFKEQ. There are 17 residues in the CDR3.

This sequence joins TRBV5-6 and TRBJ1-1; D is uncertain. The CDR3 contains 11 residues. V was pared by 6 bases and J by 4 bases, with 7 bases between. Germline CDR1 reads SGHDT; CDR2 reads YYEEEE. The CDR3 region has the DNA TGTGCCAGCACCTTCGGCACTGAAGCTTTCTTT. It translates to CASTFGTEAFF.

Only one count was recorded for this clone. The chain carries TRBV11-2 and TRBJ2-3; D may be TRBD2 (6 bases). Trimming left V 7 bases short and J 0 bases short, with 20 bases between. The CDR3 has 17 amino acids. Germline loops: CDR1 SGHAT, CDR2 FQNNGV. The CDR3 nucleotides read TGTGCCAGCACCCTTAGGGGAGCGGGTAGGAGCACAGATACGCAGTATTTT. Its translation is CASTLRGAGRSTDTQYF. Using reference TRBV11-2 and TRBJ2-3 for the parts outside the CDR3, the full variable domain is EAGVAQSPRYKIIEKRQSVAFWCNPISGHATLYWYQQILGQGPKLLIQFQNNGVVDDSQLPKDRFSAERLKGVDSTLKIQPAKLEDSAVYLCASTLRGAGRSTDTQYFGPGTRLTVL.

This clone came up once. The genes are TRBV21-1 and TRBJ1-2. TRBV21-1 is labeled a pseudogene. The CDR3 contains 14 residues. CDR3 loop: CASSKGGGWHGYTF. CDR3 nucleotides: TGTGCCAGCAGCAAAGGGGGGGGTTGGCATGGCTACACCTTC.

The rearrangement joins TRBV5-6 to TRBJ1-3, with D uncertain. CDR1 is SGHDT and CDR2 is YYEEEE in the germline V gene. V lost 2 bases and J 3 bases, leaving 12 bases between the germline ends. This CDR3 contains 15 residues. The CDR3 DNA reads TGTGCCAGCAGCTTTCGGCAGGTCGGTGGAAACACCATATATTTT. Its protein product is CASSFRQVGGNTIYF. Full variable domain (missing parts from reference TRBV5-6 and TRBJ1-3): DAGVTQSPTHLIKTRGQQVTLRCSPKSGHDTVSWYQQALGQGPQFIFQYYEEEERQRGNFPDRFSGHQFPNYSSELNVNALLLGDSALYLCASSFRQVGGNTIYFGEGSWLTVV.

This clone was counted a single time. The chain carries TRBV19 and TRBJ2-3; no definite D call. Germline values: CDR1 LNHDA, CDR2 SQIVND (reference sequence). CDR3 length: 14 amino acids. V shed 0 bases and J shed 4 bases, with 8 bases lying between them. For the CDR3, the DNA is TGTGCCAGTAGTATAGATCCCCAGTCAGATACGCAGTATTTT. Its translation: CASSIDPQSDTQYF.

This rearrangement joins TRBV5-4 to TRBJ1-4; 11 bases line up with TRBD1. V was pared by 0 bases and J by 13 bases, with 2 bases of the junction left unmatched. Germline V gene sequence: CDR1 SGHNT, CDR2 YYREEE (reference sequence). This CDR3 contains 13 residues. CDR3 in amino acids: CASSLVGTGGLFF. As DNA, the CDR3 is TGTGCCAGCAGCTTGGTGGGGACAGGGGGACTGTTTTTT. Together with reference TRBV5-4 and TRBJ1-4, the CDR3 gives the full variable domain: ETGVTQSPTHLIKTRGQQVTLRCSSQSGHNTVSWYQQALGQGPQFIFQYYREEENGRGNFPPRFSGLQFPNYSSELNVNALELDDSALYLCASSLVGTGGLFFGSGTQLSVL.

The genes are TRBV9 and TRBJ2-5; a possible D gene is TRBD2 (5 bases). CDR1 is SGDLS, CDR2 YYNGEE, per germline. V lost 0 bases, J lost 2 bases, and 14 bases lay in between. There are 16 residues in the CDR3. The CDR3 here is CASSVGASRQQETQYF. DNA of the CDR3: TGTGCCAGCAGCGTAGGGGCTAGCCGGCAACAAGAGACCCAGTACTTC.

The rearrangement joins TRBV7-8 to TRBJ2-1; 13 bases align to TRBD2. The CDR3 contains 18 residues. Trimming removed 5 bases from V and 10 bases from J; junction bases left unmatched: 17. From germline, CDR1 is SGHVS and CDR2 FQNEAQ. CDR3 protein: CASSRPLTSGGAPGEQFF. The DNA for the CDR3 is TGTGCCAGCAGCCGCCCCCTAACTAGCGGGGGGGCGCCAGGAGAGCAGTTCTTC.